The 30 T cell receptor beta chains given below trace back to one sample, sequenced in a study of blood T cell repertoires in COVID-19. The data were produced by immunoSEQ multiplex PCR, yet TCRdb's version contains in-frame clones alone and is incomplete. The sample yields 130,000 to 150,000 clones, less than 85% seen once. The material sequenced was peripheral blood. The receptors stem from a woman older than 75 in a cohort sampled during active or convalescent COVID-19.

This clone was counted a single time. The chain employs TRBV9 and TRBJ1-2; no definite D call. CDR1 SGDLS and CDR2 YYNGEE come from the germline V gene. V lost 0 bases and J 5 bases, leaving 8 bases between the germline ends. There are 13 residues in the CDR3. The CDR3 protein is CASSVAFSYGYTF. The CDR3 nucleotides are TGTGCCAGCAGCGTAGCTTTTTCGTATGGCTACACCTTC.

The CDR3 loop reads CASSQRTGVTTNEKLFF. In nucleotides, the CDR3 is TGCGCCAGCAGCCAACGAACAGGGGTTACAACTAATGAAAAACTGTTTTTT. The chain combines TRBV4-1 with TRBJ1-4; TRBD1 aligns across 7 bases. The length of the CDR3 is 17 residues. Germline values: CDR1 MGHRA, CDR2 YSYEKL. With V trimmed by 2 bases and J by 0 bases, 6 bases remained unmatched.

The rearrangement links TRBV5-4 to TRBJ1-1; 7 nucleotides align to TRBD1. V lost 0 bases, J lost 4 bases, and 3 bases stayed unmatched. The CDR3 is 14 residues long. Per germline, CDR1 SGHNT and CDR2 YYREEE (reference sequence). The CDR3 DNA reads as TGTGCCAGCAGCTTGGGTGGGACAGTCACTGAAGCTTTCTTT. Amino acid sequence: CASSLGGTVTEAFF.

The V and J genes are TRBV7-6 and TRBJ2-2, with D unclear. The CDR3 extends over 16 amino acids. V shed 4 bases and J shed 3 bases, with 15 bases lying between them. CDR1 is SGHVS, CDR2 FNYEAQ, per germline. CDR3 nucleotide sequence: TGTGCCAGCAGCTCCCAGAGGTCCGTGGACACCGGGGAGCTGTTTTTT. It codes for CASSSQRSVDTGELFF.

The V call is TRBV19, the J call TRBJ1-2; 9 bases match TRBD1. There are 18 residues in the CDR3. CDR1 and CDR2 from the germline V gene are LNHDA and SQIVND (reference sequence). Unmatched junction bases numbered 16, after V lost 5 bases and J lost 3 bases. CDR3 DNA sequence: TGTGCCAGTAGTTTTTTGCGGTTTGACAGGGGGGGATACTATGGCTACACCTTC. It specifies CASSFLRFDRGGYYGYTF.

V and J are TRBV28 and TRBJ1-5; D gene ambiguous. V was pared by 7 bases and J by 7 bases, with 14 bases between. This CDR3 spans 13 amino acids. Germline CDR1 and CDR2: MDHEN and SYDVKM. CDR3 sequence reads: CASTLEGRQPQHF. DNA of the CDR3: TGTGCCAGCACCTTGGAGGGCAGGCAGCCCCAGCATTTT.

The chain employs TRBV7-9 and TRBJ1-1, with TRBD1 identical over 7 bases. Germline lookup yields CDR1 SEHNR and CDR2 FQNEAQ (reference sequence). This CDR3 has 13 residues. V was pared by 3 bases and J by 3 bases, with 1 base of the junction left unmatched. CDR3 nucleotide sequence: TGTGCCAGCAGCTTGGGACAGTACACTGAAGCTTTCTTT. Protein: CASSLGQYTEAFF. Filled out from reference TRBV7-9 and TRBJ1-1, the complete variable domain reads DTGVSQNPRHKITKRGQNVTFRCDPISEHNRLYWYRQTLGQGPEFLTYFQNEAQLEKSRLLSDRFSAERPKGSFSTLEIQRTEQGDSAMYLCASSLGQYTEAFFGQGTRLTVV.

There are a few counts of this clone. The chain has TRBV7-3 and TRBJ2-1; 10 bases are a match to TRBD1. After removal of 0 bases from V and 5 bases from J, the junction contained 4 bases not matched to a gene. Germline CDR1 is SGHTA and CDR2 is FQGTGA. This CDR3 is 16 amino acids long. This CDR3 reads CASSLTGTGVDNEQFF. The CDR3 coding sequence is TGTGCCAGCAGCTTAACAGGGACAGGGGTTGACAATGAGCAGTTCTTC.

The chain combines TRBV7-9 with TRBJ2-3; 10 nucleotides match TRBD2. CDR1 and CDR2 from the germline V gene are SEHNR and FQNEAQ (reference sequence). The CDR3 contains 17 residues. V gave up 5 bases and J gave up 3 bases; unmatched junction bases: 11. The CDR3 sequence is CASSPYQSSGGTDTQYF. In nucleotides, the CDR3 is TGTGCCAGCAGCCCCTATCAGTCTAGCGGGGGAACAGATACGCAGTATTTT.

This clone was observed a single time. The chain has TRBV7-6 and TRBJ2-3; TRBD2 agrees at 10 bases. V lost 1 base to trimming and J lost 4 bases; unmatched junction nucleotides: 8. Germline values: CDR1 SGHVS, CDR2 FNYEAQ. CDR3 size: 17 residues. In nucleotides, the CDR3 is TGTGCCAGCAGCTTAGTAGGAAGCGGGGGGGGACCAGATACGCAGTATTTT. This codes for CASSLVGSGGGPDTQYF.

V and J are TRBV7-8 and TRBJ2-5; possible D gene TRBD1, 5 bases. V gave up 5 bases and J gave up 2 bases, with 12 bases separating them. Germline loops: CDR1 SGHVS, CDR2 FQNEAQ. This CDR3 contains 14 residues. This chain's CDR3 is CASSPDREQETQYF. The CDR3 nucleotides read TGTGCCAGCAGCCCCGACAGAGAACAAGAGACCCAGTACTTC.

V gene TRBV2 combines with J gene TRBJ2-5; weak D call: TRBD1 (6 bases). The CDR3 has 15 residues. CDR1 SNHLY and CDR2 FYNNEI come from the germline V gene. The V gene lost 6 bases and the J gene lost 5 bases, with 19 bases spanning the gap. CDR3 amino acids: CASRIQGIVGETQYF. The CDR3 DNA reads TGTGCCAGCAGAATACAGGGAATTGTAGGGGAGACCCAGTACTTC.

The chain combines TRBV5-4 with TRBJ1-1; 8 bases line up with TRBD1. CDR1 is SGHNT and CDR2 is YYREEE in the germline V gene (reference sequence). After removal of 2 bases from V and 4 bases from J, the junction contained 1 base not matched to a gene. The CDR3 runs 13 residues. Here the CDR3 reads CASSFTGGTEAFF. The CDR3 DNA reads as TGTGCCAGCAGCTTTACAGGGGGCACTGAAGCTTTCTTT. The variable domain in full, completed from reference TRBV5-4 and TRBJ1-1, reads ETGVTQSPTHLIKTRGQQVTLRCSSQSGHNTVSWYQQALGQGPQFIFQYYREEENGRGNFPPRFSGLQFPNYSSELNVNALELDDSALYLCASSFTGGTEAFFGQGTRLTVV.

V is TRBV7-9 and J is TRBJ1-1; 8 positions match TRBD1. The V segment lost 1 base and the J segment 10 bases; nucleotides outside the gene matches: 5. Germline CDR1 reads SEHNR; CDR2 reads FQNEAQ (reference sequence). CDR3 length: 13 amino acids. This chain's CDR3 is CASSLGQGYGAFF. CDR3 sequence (DNA): TGTGCCAGCAGCTTAGGACAGGGGTATGGAGCTTTCTTT. Complete variable domain (other parts from reference TRBV7-9 and TRBJ1-1): DTGVSQNPRHKITKRGQNVTFRCDPISEHNRLYWYRQTLGQGPEFLTYFQNEAQLEKSRLLSDRFSAERPKGSFSTLEIQRTEQGDSAMYLCASSLGQGYGAFFGQGTRLTVV.

For the CDR3, the DNA is TGTGCCAGCAGCCAAGCAACAACACAGGGGCCTTATGGCTACACCTTC. Its protein product is CASSQATTQGPYGYTF. This chain links TRBV4-2 with TRBJ1-2; 7 positions match TRBD1. Trimming at V came to 1 base and at J to 5 bases, leaving 10 bases not matched to a gene. The CDR3 loop spans 16 amino acids. The germline V gene has CDR1 LGHNA and CDR2 YNFKEQ.

This clone was counted a few times. The chain uses TRBV21-1 and TRBJ2-1; the D call in the table, TRBD1, was not verified against the DNA. TRBV21-1 is shown as a pseudogene. The CDR3 contains 14 residues. Here the CDR3 DNA reads TGTGCCAGCAGCAAAGCAGAGGGGGCCAATGAGCAGTTCTTC. Protein product: CASSKAEGANEQFF.

This chain links TRBV30 with TRBJ2-1, with 9 bases matching TRBD2. The CDR3 is 14 amino acids. The germline V gene has CDR1 GTSNPN and CDR2 SVGIG (reference sequence). The trim removed 3 bases at V and 3 bases at J, leaving 3 bases unmatched. The CDR3 loop is CAWSTSGLYNEQFF. The CDR3 coding sequence is TGTGCCTGGAGCACTAGCGGGCTCTACAATGAGCAGTTCTTC.

The chain recombines TRBV6-1 with TRBJ2-3, with TRBD2 as a possible D gene (7 bases). Trimming removed 0 bases from V and 6 bases from J, with 19 bases in between. Germline loops: CDR1 MNHNS, CDR2 SASEGT. CDR3 length: 17 amino acids. The CDR3 loop is CASSEAPPGGPLDTQYF. In DNA form, the CDR3 reads TGTGCCAGCAGTGAAGCGCCCCCCGGGGGGCCGTTGGATACGCAGTATTTT.

The gene calls are TRBV19 and TRBJ2-1; tentative D call: TRBD1 (6 bases). The CDR3 loop spans 15 amino acids. Germline V lookup: CDR1 LNHDA, CDR2 SQIVND (reference sequence). Trimming shortened V by 6 bases and J by 9 bases, and 21 bases separated the two germline ends. CDR3 bases: TGTGCCAGTAGGCTTAGCCCGACAGGACCGGGTGAGCAGTTCTTC. Encoded protein: CASRLSPTGPGEQFF.

The V and J genes are TRBV29-1 and TRBJ2-2; 7 positions agree with TRBD1. V was pared by 5 bases and J by 4 bases, with 10 bases of the junction left unmatched. Germline lookup yields CDR1 SQVTM and CDR2 ANQGSEA. The CDR3 contains 15 residues. Written as DNA, the CDR3 is TGCAGCGTTCTCGGAGGCAGGGGGAGCACCGGGGAGCTGTTTTTT. It codes for CSVLGGRGSTGELFF.

The chain joins TRBV6-5 to TRBJ1-4; a possible D gene is TRBD1 (6 bases). The CDR3 covers 14 residues. Germline V gene sequence: CDR1 MNHEY, CDR2 SVGAGI. Trimming cost V 2 bases and J 8 bases, with 12 bases left between them. For the CDR3, the DNA is TGTGCCAGCAGTTACCAGGGAGGGGGGGAAAAACTGTTTTTT. This gives the protein CASSYQGGGEKLFF.

This chain joins TRBV9 and TRBJ1-2; no reliable D call. Germline CDR1 reads SGDLS; CDR2 reads YYNGEE. CDR3 length: 13 amino acids. Trimming removed 0 bases from V and 2 bases from J, with 5 bases in between. The CDR3 sequence: CASSVVSNYGYTF. CDR3 sequence (DNA): TGTGCCAGCAGCGTAGTGTCAAACTATGGCTACACCTTC.

The chain recombines TRBV5-1 with TRBJ1-2; 7 nucleotides match TRBD1. Per the germline V gene, CDR1 is SGHRS and CDR2 is YFSETQ. V shed 2 bases, J shed 7 bases, and the junction held 8 bases outside the gene matches. The CDR3 length is 14 residues. CDR3 sequence: CASSLSTGAPGYTF. Here the CDR3 DNA reads TGCGCCAGCAGCTTAAGCACAGGGGCACCTGGCTACACCTTC.

In this sample, this clone turned up a few times. V is TRBV9 and J is TRBJ1-4; 8 bases match TRBD1. The CDR3 contains 16 residues. J lost 5 bases, V lost 3 bases, and 9 bases had no gene match. Germline V gene lookup returns CDR1 SGDLS and CDR2 YYNGEE. CDR3 sequence reads: CASSATGGWSNEKLFF. In DNA, the CDR3 is TGTGCCAGCAGCGCTACAGGGGGTTGGTCGAATGAAAAACTGTTTTTT. Supplemented by reference TRBV9 and TRBJ1-4, the full variable domain reads DSGVTQTPKHLITATGQRVTLRCSPRSGDLSVYWYQQSLDQGLQFLIQYYNGEERAKGNILERFSAQQFPDLHSELNLSSLELGDSALYFCASSATGGWSNEKLFFGSGTQLSVL.

This chain uses TRBV6-2 or TRBV6-3 with TRBJ1-5; TRBD1 agrees at 8 bases. Germline V gives CDR1 MNHEY, CDR2 SVGEGT. With 4 bases clipped from V and 7 bases from J, the junction kept 15 bases outside the gene matches. This CDR3 region has 17 residues. The CDR3 region has the DNA TGTGCCAGCAGTTTAATCCCAGGGGGCAGACAGAGGCAGCCCCAGCATTTT. It yields the protein CASSLIPGGRQRQPQHF.

This clone was observed a few times. This chain links TRBV7-2 with TRBJ1-2; TRBD1 matches at 9 bases. This CDR3 comprises 15 residues. V was clipped by 1 base and J by 4 bases; unmatched bases: 4. The germline V gene encodes CDR1 SGHTA and CDR2 FQGNSA. CDR3 DNA: TGTGCCAGCAGCTTAGGACAGGGGGTTAGCTATGGCTACACCTTC. Translated: CASSLGQGVSYGYTF.

V gene TRBV6-6 combines with J gene TRBJ2-7, with TRBD1 matching 8 bases. Losses at the gene ends were 4 bases for V and 7 bases for J; bases not matched to a gene: 9. The CDR3 spans 14 residues. From germline, CDR1 is MNHNY and CDR2 SVGAGI (reference sequence). CDR3 amino acids: CASSSGQGSEEQYV. The CDR3 DNA follows: TGTGCCAGCAGTTCCGGACAGGGCTCGGAGGAGCAGTACGTC.

The V gene is TRBV24-1, the J gene TRBJ2-3; 10 nucleotides agree with TRBD2. This CDR3 has 16 residues. From germline, CDR1 is KGHDR and CDR2 SFDVKD. J was trimmed by 1 base and V by 7 bases; bases with no gene match: 7. Here the CDR3 reads CATRFCLAGGTDTQYF. CDR3 coding DNA: TGTGCCACCAGGTTTTGTCTAGCGGGGGGCACAGATACGCAGTATTTT.

The genes are TRBV5-3 and TRBJ1-2, with unresolved D. TRBV5-3 is marked as an open reading frame, function uncertain. CDR3 length: 16 amino acids. V lost 0 bases to trimming and J lost 2 bases, with 14 bases between them. The CDR3 spells CARSLATYSRNYGYTF. For the CDR3, the DNA is TGTGCCAGAAGCTTGGCCACGTACTCTCGCAACTATGGCTACACCTTC.

The V call is TRBV9, the J call TRBJ1-6, with 8 bases lining up with TRBD1. CDR1 and CDR2 (germline): SGDLS, YYNGEE. Losses at the gene ends were 3 bases for V and 2 bases for J; bases not matched to a gene: 4. The CDR3 is made up of 16 amino acids. The CDR3 loop reads CASSDRGGAYNSPLHF. The CDR3 coding sequence is TGTGCCAGCAGCGACAGGGGGGGGGCCTATAATTCACCCCTCCACTTT.